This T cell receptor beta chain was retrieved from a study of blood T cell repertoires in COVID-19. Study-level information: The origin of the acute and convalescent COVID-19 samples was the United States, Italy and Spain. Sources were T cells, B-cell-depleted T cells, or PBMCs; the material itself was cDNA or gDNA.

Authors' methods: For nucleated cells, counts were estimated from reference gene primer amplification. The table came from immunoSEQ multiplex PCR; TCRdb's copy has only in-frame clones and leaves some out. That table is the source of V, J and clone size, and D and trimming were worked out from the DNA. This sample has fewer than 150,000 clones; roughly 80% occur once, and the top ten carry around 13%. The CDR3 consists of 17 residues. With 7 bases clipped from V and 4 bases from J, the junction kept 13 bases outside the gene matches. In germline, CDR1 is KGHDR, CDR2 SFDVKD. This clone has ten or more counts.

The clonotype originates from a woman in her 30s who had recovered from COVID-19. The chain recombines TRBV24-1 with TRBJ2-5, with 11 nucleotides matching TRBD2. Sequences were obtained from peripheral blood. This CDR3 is CATSEGTSGRGGETQYF. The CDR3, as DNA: TGTGCCACCAGCGAGGGGACTAGCGGTCGAGGGGGAGAGACCCAGTACTTC.